A selection of T cell receptor beta chains follows, all from one sample in a study of PD-L1 blockade in urothelial cancer. The assay was immunoSEQ multiplex PCR, and TCRdb's table has in-frame clones only and misses some. This sample has 68,000 or so clones, with more than 80% found just once. The sample here was PBMCs, taken around atezolizumab (anti-PD-L1) treatment. The receptors were gathered from a man in his 70s with urothelial cancer. CDR3s include the opening cysteine and the closing phenylalanine or tryptophan. The order of the fields is CDR3 protein, CDR3 DNA, J gene, clone size, V gene, D gene. D genes are given only for firm matches. Clone size appears in some rows only: once, few, many, or a class for an expanded clone.

CASSLATSTNTGELFF | TGTGCCAGCAGCTTAGCGACTAGCACGAACACCGGGGAGCTGTTTTTT | TRBJ2-2 | few | TRBV7-8 | TRBD2
CASSLGVTGNTEAFF | TGTGCCAGCAGCTTGGGAGTCACGGGGAACACTGAAGCTTTCTTT | TRBJ1-1 | many | TRBV5-6 | NA
CASSSIRANQPQHF | TGTGCCAGCAGCTCGATCAGGGCGAATCAGCCCCAGCATTTT | TRBJ1-5 | NA | TRBV7-2 | NA
CAWRGAPNTEAFF | TGTGCCTGGAGGGGGGCCCCGAACACTGAAGCTTTCTTT | TRBJ1-1 | NA | TRBV30 | NA
CASSQLAGVTTGELFF | TGTGCCAGCAGCCAACTAGCGGGGGTGACCACCGGGGAGCTGTTTTTT | TRBJ2-2 | NA | TRBV7-6 | TRBD2
CACQQGLPDTQYF | TGTGCCTGCCAACAGGGATTGCCAGATACGCAGTATTTT | TRBJ2-3 | NA | TRBV30 | NA
CATGDRGGSMSEAFF | TGTGCCACCGGAGACAGGGGCGGGAGTATGAGTGAAGCTTTCTTT | TRBJ1-1 | NA | TRBV28 | TRBD1
CASSKTSGASYEQYF | TGTGCCAGCAGCAAGACTAGCGGGGCCTCCTACGAGCAGTACTTC | TRBJ2-7 | NA | TRBV9 | TRBD2
CASKSDTDTQYF | TGTGCCAGCAAAAGCGACACAGATACGCAGTATTTT | TRBJ2-3 | NA | TRBV6-1 | NA
CASKREDRGNEQYF | TGTGCCAGCAAACGTGAGGACAGGGGTAACGAGCAGTACTTC | TRBJ2-7 | NA | TRBV2 | TRBD1
CASRGGLSNTEAFF | TGTGCCAGCAGAGGGGGTTTGTCGAACACTGAAGCTTTCTTT | TRBJ1-1 | NA | TRBV25-1 | NA
CASSPLAGSPLHF | TGTGCCAGCAGTCCTCTAGCTGGGTCACCCCTCCACTTT | TRBJ1-6 | NA | TRBV27 | NA
CASSQEVASETQYF | TGCGCCAGCAGCCAAGAAGTAGCTTCTGAGACCCAGTACTTC | TRBJ2-5 | NA | TRBV4-1 | NA
CASKRGELYEQYF | TGTGCCAGCAAGCGGGGGGAGCTCTACGAGCAGTACTTC | TRBJ2-7 | NA | TRBV13 | TRBD2
CAIRQTSINEQFF | TGTGCCATCAGACAGACTAGTATCAATGAGCAGTTCTTC | TRBJ2-1 | NA | TRBV10-3 | NA
CASSFDSKNYGYTF | TGTGCCAGCAGTTTCGACAGCAAAAACTATGGCTACACCTTC | TRBJ1-2 | NA | TRBV28 | NA
CASRNRGYTEAFF | TGTGCCAGTAGAAACAGGGGTTACACTGAAGCTTTCTTT | TRBJ1-1 | NA | TRBV19 | TRBD1
CASSSGLAGDEQFF | TGTGCCAGCAGCTCGGGACTAGCGGGAGATGAGCAGTTCTTC | TRBJ2-1 | NA | TRBV5-5 | TRBD2
CASSIGGADFYGYTF | TGTGCCAGCAGTATAGGTGGGGCAGATTTTTATGGCTACACCTTC | TRBJ1-2 | NA | TRBV6-5 | NA
CASSFSGASYEQYF | TGCGCCAGCAGCTTCAGCGGGGCGTCCTACGAGCAGTACTTC | TRBJ2-7 | NA | TRBV5-1 | TRBD2
CASSVGSVQETQYF | TGTGCCAGCAGCGTAGGCTCAGTCCAAGAGACCCAGTACTTC | TRBJ2-5 | NA | TRBV9 | NA
CRGGTNTEAFF | TGCAGGGGAGGGACGAACACTGAAGCTTTCTTT | TRBJ1-1 | NA | TRBV20-1 | NA
CASSIRTGTSRNTEAFF | TGTGCCAGTAGTATAAGGACAGGAACCTCGAGGAACACTGAAGCTTTCTTT | TRBJ1-1 | NA | TRBV19 | TRBD1
CASSLVSGDYEQYF | TGTGCCAGCAGCTTAGTTAGCGGGGACTACGAGCAGTACTTC | TRBJ2-7 | NA | TRBV7-2 | TRBD2
CASSTRPAGLNEQFF | TGCGCCAGCAGCACCCGCCCCGCAGGGCTCAATGAGCAGTTCTTC | TRBJ2-1 | NA | TRBV5-1 | NA
CASRWTEGDTQYF | TGTGCCAGCAGATGGACAGAGGGAGATACGCAGTATTTT | TRBJ2-3 | once | TRBV2 | NA
CASSLATGGYEQYF | TGTGCCAGCAGCTTAGCGACAGGGGGCTACGAGCAGTACTTC | TRBJ2-7 | NA | TRBV7-6 | TRBD1
CASSEALGRNGYTF | TGTGCCAGCAGTGAAGCGTTGGGGCGCAATGGCTACACCTTC | TRBJ1-2 | NA | TRBV25-1 | NA
CASSPGTENYGYTF | TGCGCCAGCAGCCCCGGGACAGAAAACTATGGCTACACCTTC | TRBJ1-2 | NA | TRBV5-1 | TRBD1
CASSQAGDSAYEQYF | TGTGCCAGCAGCCAAGCGGGGGACAGTGCCTACGAGCAGTACTTC | TRBJ2-7 | NA | TRBV4-2 | NA
CASSLVGVAGNTIYF | TGTGCCAGCAGCTTAGTAGGGGTTGCTGGAAACACCATATATTTT | TRBJ1-3 | NA | TRBV7-9 | NA
CASGREGASNEKLFF | TGTGCCAGCGGGCGAGAGGGGGCGTCAAATGAAAAACTGTTTTTT | TRBJ1-4 | NA | TRBV11-3 | TRBD1
CASSPSGVNTGELFF | TGTGCCAGCAGCCCCTCGGGTGTGAACACCGGGGAGCTGTTTTTT | TRBJ2-2 | few | TRBV7-3 | NA
CASSLASVNQETQYF | TGCGCCAGCAGCTTGGCCTCGGTAAACCAAGAGACCCAGTACTTC | TRBJ2-5 | NA | TRBV5-1 | NA
CASRRTSREYTGELFF | TGCGCCAGCAGGCGGACTAGTCGGGAATACACCGGGGAGCTGTTTTTT | TRBJ2-2 | few | TRBV5-1 | TRBD2
CASSLGGLAGVFETQYF | TGTGCCAGCAGCTTAGGGGGACTAGCGGGAGTGTTTGAGACCCAGTACTTC | TRBJ2-5 | NA | TRBV11-2 | TRBD2
CASSLGEGPFQETQYF | TGCGCCAGCAGCTTGGGGGAGGGGCCTTTCCAAGAGACCCAGTACTTC | TRBJ2-5 | NA | TRBV5-1 | TRBD2
CASSSGGRALTSEQYF | TGTGCCAGTAGTAGCGGCGGGAGGGCCTTAACGAGCGAGCAGTACTTC | TRBJ2-7 | NA | TRBV19 | TRBD2
CASSSTALTSGSLNEQFF | TGCGCCAGCAGTTCAACAGCCCTGACTAGCGGGAGTTTAAATGAGCAGTTCTTC | TRBJ2-1 | NA | TRBV4-1 | TRBD2
CSVERGRDTDTQYF | TGCAGCGTTGAACGCGGGAGAGACACAGATACGCAGTATTTT | TRBJ2-3 | NA | TRBV29-1 | TRBD2
CASRQGTSNQPQHF | TGTGCCAGCAGACAGGGTACTAGCAATCAGCCCCAGCATTTT | TRBJ1-5 | NA | TRBV2 | NA
CAWNGAKSQPQHF | TGTGCCTGGAATGGGGCAAAGAGTCAGCCCCAGCATTTT | TRBJ1-5 | NA | TRBV30 | NA
CASSGQADNTEAFF | TGTGCCAGCAGTGGGCAGGCTGACAACACTGAAGCTTTCTTT | TRBJ1-1 | NA | TRBV28 | NA
CASSDNQGAGTDTQYF | TGTGCCAGCAGCGATAACCAGGGGGCGGGCACAGATACGCAGTATTTT | TRBJ2-3 | NA | TRBV9 | TRBD1
CASSPEGQGHEQFF | TGTGCCAGCAGCCCGGAGGGGCAGGGCCATGAGCAGTTCTTC | TRBJ2-1 | medium-sized | TRBV2 | NA
CASSSRPGGGALRNTEAFF | TGTGCCAGCAGCTCCCGACCCGGCGGGGGGGCTCTGAGGAACACTGAAGCTTTCTTT | TRBJ1-1 | NA | TRBV5-8 | NA
CASSLGGSYGYTF | TGTGCCAGCAGCTTGGGCGGATCCTATGGCTACACCTTC | TRBJ1-2 | NA | TRBV5-4 | NA
CSVESSGYEQYF | TGCAGCGTTGAGTCGTCGGGTTACGAGCAGTACTTC | TRBJ2-7 | NA | TRBV29-1 | NA
CASRLTGYTYNEQFF | TGTGCCAGCAGACTGACAGGGTACACCTACAATGAGCAGTTCTTC | TRBJ2-1 | NA | TRBV6-5 | TRBD1
CASSSGQGGPYEQYF | TGTGCCAGCAGTTCCGGACAGGGAGGCCCCTACGAGCAGTACTTC | TRBJ2-7 | NA | TRBV5-8 | TRBD1
CASGFQGQNTEAFF | TGTGCCAGTGGGTTCCAGGGACAGAACACTGAAGCTTTCTTT | TRBJ1-1 | NA | TRBV27 | NA
CASSPGLRNQPQHF | TGTGCCAGCAGCCCCGGTTTGAGGAATCAGCCCCAGCATTTT | TRBJ1-5 | NA | TRBV5-8 | NA
CASSLSTANTEAFF | TGTGCCAGCAGCTTATCGACAGCTAACACTGAAGCTTTCTTT | TRBJ1-1 | NA | TRBV5-4 | NA
CAISGTGGVETQYF | TGTGCCATCAGCGGGACAGGGGGGGTGGAGACCCAGTACTTC | TRBJ2-5 | NA | TRBV10-3 | TRBD1
CASRLAGATGELFF | TGCGCCAGCAGGTTAGCGGGGGCGACCGGGGAGCTGTTTTTT | TRBJ2-2 | NA | TRBV5-1 | TRBD2